Below, one T cell receptor (beta chain) is given with its context. Mismatch with germline at one junction end may stem from a read error. This sample stems from a study of identical twins. Each CDR3 protein gets one entry after TCRdb re-called the 5' RACE reads with MiXCR. The sample carries 400,000 to 650,000 distinct CDR3 sequences, 20% to 25% recorded once. This CDR3 comprises 12 residues. CDR1 and CDR2 from the germline V gene are SGHRS and YFSETQ. These data were also reused for a study on T cells expressing NK-cell markers. From that study: An anti-gamma-delta TCR antibody confined sorting to alpha-beta TCR T cells across several of the experiments.

This receptor was identified in a woman aged 18-29 years in good health. Source material: CD4+ T cells sorted from blood. The rearrangement uses TRBV5-1 and TRBJ2-2; D is unresolved. The DNA of the CDR3 is TGCGCCAGCAGCTTGAACATCGGGGAGCTGTTTTTT. It yields the protein CASSLNIGELFF.